The T cell receptor (beta chain) described here comes from a study of blood T cell repertoires in COVID-19. Study background: Researchers got acute and convalescent COVID-19 samples from the United States, Italy and Spain.

The CDR3 is 15 residues long. V was cut by 4 bases and J by 2 bases, with 11 bases left in between. Germline CDR1 is ENHRY and CDR2 is SYGVKD. In the source study's methods: Estimation of nucleated cell counts relied on the amplification of reference gene primers. Repertoires were generated with immunoSEQ multiplex PCR, while TCRdb's copy carries only in-frame clones and drops some. V and J calls and clone size come straight from that table; D and trimming were deduced from the DNA. The profile shows under 250,000 clones, 86% of them singletons. Sequenced sample: peripheral blood. The sequence was collected from an elderly woman with COVID-19, enrolled during active disease. The chain has TRBV10-3 and TRBJ1-4; possible D gene TRBD1, 6 bases. The CDR3 loop reads CAISADRLTNEKLFF. In nucleotides, the CDR3 is TGTGCCATCAGTGCAGACAGGCTCACTAATGAAAAACTGTTTTTT.